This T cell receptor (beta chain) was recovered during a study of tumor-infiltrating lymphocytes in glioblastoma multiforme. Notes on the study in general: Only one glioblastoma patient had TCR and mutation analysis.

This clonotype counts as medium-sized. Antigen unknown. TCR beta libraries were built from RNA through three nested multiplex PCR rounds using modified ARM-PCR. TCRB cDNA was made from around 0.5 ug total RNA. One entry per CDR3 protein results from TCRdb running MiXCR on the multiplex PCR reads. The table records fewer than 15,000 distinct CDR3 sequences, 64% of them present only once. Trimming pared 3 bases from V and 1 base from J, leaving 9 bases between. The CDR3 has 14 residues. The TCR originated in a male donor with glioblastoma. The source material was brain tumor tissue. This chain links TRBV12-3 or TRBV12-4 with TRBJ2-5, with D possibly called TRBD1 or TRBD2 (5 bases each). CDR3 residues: CASSFPGTQETQYF. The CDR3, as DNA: TGTGCCAGCAGTTTCCCAGGGACCCAAGAGACCCAGTACTTC.